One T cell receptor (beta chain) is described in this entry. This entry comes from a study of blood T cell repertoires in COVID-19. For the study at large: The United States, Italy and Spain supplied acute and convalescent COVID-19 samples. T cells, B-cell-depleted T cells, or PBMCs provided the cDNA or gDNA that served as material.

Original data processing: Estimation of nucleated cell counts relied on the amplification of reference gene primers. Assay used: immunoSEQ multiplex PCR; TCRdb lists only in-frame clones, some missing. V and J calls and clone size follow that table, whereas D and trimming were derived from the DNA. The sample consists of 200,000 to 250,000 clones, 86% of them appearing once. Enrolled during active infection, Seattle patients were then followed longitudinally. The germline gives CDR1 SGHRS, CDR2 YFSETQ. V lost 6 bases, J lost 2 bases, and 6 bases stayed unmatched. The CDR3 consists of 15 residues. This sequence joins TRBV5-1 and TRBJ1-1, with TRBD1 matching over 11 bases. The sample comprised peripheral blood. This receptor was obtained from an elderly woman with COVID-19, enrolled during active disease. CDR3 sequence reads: CASTTGTGGNTEAFF. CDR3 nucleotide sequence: TGCGCCAGCACCACCGGGACAGGGGGTAACACTGAAGCTTTCTTT.